The next 32 T cell receptor beta chains were all read from a single sample in a study of blood T cell repertoires in COVID-19. Assay used: immunoSEQ multiplex PCR; TCRdb lists only in-frame clones, some missing. The sample carries roughly 140,000 clones, around four fifths recorded once. The sample taken for sequencing was peripheral blood. The origin of the receptors is a woman in her thirties or forties with active or convalescent COVID-19.

The chain recombines TRBV19 with TRBJ2-7; 14 positions match TRBD2. Germline trimming cut 4 bases from V and 4 bases from J; bases unmatched to any gene: 9. Germline V CDR1 and CDR2: LNHDA, SQIVND (reference sequence). This CDR3 has 17 residues. The CDR3 loop reads CASSKGGLAGDSYEQYF. The CDR3 DNA reads as TGTGCCAGTAGTAAGGGGGGACTAGCGGGAGATTCGTACGAGCAGTACTTC. The full variable domain, in which reference TRBV19 and TRBJ2-7 provide the parts outside the CDR3, is DGGITQSPKYLFRKEGQNVTLSCEQNLNHDAMYWYRQDPGQGLRLIYYSQIVNDFQKGDIAEGYSVSREKKESFPLTVTSAQKNPTAFYLCASSKGGLAGDSYEQYFGPGTRLTVT.

The sample holds a few counts of this clone. The chain links TRBV12-3 or TRBV12-4 to TRBJ2-7, with TRBD1 as a possible D gene (6 bases). The CDR3 runs 12 residues. Trimming stripped 4 bases from V and 4 bases from J, with 8 bases between. The CDR3 sequence is CASSSDRYEQYF. The DNA for the CDR3 is TGTGCCAGCAGTTCTGACAGGTACGAGCAGTACTTC.

This chain joins TRBV10-3 and TRBJ2-1; D unclear. The CDR3 runs to 13 residues. Between the trimmed V and J ends, which lost 0 bases and 9 bases, there was a span of 9 bases. Per the germline V gene, CDR1 is ENHRY and CDR2 is SYGVKD. The CDR3 bases are TGTGCCATCAGTGAGTCGTGGTTGGCTGAGCAGTTCTTC. This sequence encodes CAISESWLAEQFF.

The gene calls are TRBV14 and TRBJ2-7; maybe TRBD2 (6 bases). Looked up from germline, CDR1 is SGHDN and CDR2 is FVKESK. The ends were cut back, 2 bases at V and 4 bases at J, with 12 bases in the middle. The CDR3 loop spans 14 amino acids. CDR3 region: CASSQSAGRYEQYF. Here the CDR3 DNA reads TGTGCCAGCAGCCAATCCGCGGGGAGGTACGAGCAGTACTTC.

The chain joins TRBV28 to TRBJ1-4; 8 nucleotides line up with TRBD1. CDR1 is MDHEN, CDR2 SYDVKM, per germline. The CDR3 covers 15 residues. The V segment lost 5 bases and the J segment 13 bases; nucleotides outside the gene matches: 15. CDR3 nucleotides: TGTGCCAGCAGTCGGGGGATGACAGGGGAACGGAGACTGTTTTTT. This encodes CASSRGMTGERRLFF.

This chain joins TRBV2 and TRBJ1-6, with 7 nucleotides matching TRBD1. Germline trimming cut 9 bases from V and 7 bases from J; bases unmatched to any gene: 3. Germline V CDR1 and CDR2: SNHLY, FYNNEI. The CDR3 length is 12 residues. As DNA, the CDR3 is TGTGCCAGGGGACAGATAAATTCACCCCTCCACTTT. Its translation: CARGQINSPLHF.

The chain links TRBV6-4 to TRBJ2-1; 8 bases map to TRBD2. V was clipped by 6 bases and J by 2 bases; unmatched bases: 0. Per the germline V gene, CDR1 is MRHNA and CDR2 is SNTAGT. This CDR3 is built from 13 residues. CDR3 amino acids: CASSGGAYNEQFF. CDR3 DNA: TGTGCCAGCAGCGGGGGGGCCTACAATGAGCAGTTCTTC.

This clone was counted only a few times. V is TRBV11-2 and J is TRBJ1-1; 7 nucleotides match TRBD1. In germline, CDR1 is SGHAT, CDR2 FQNNGV. The CDR3 has 15 amino acids. V dropped 5 bases and J dropped 5; count of bases not matched to a gene: 11. The CDR3 nucleotides are TGTGCCAGCAGCCCATCGTGGGGACAGAGGACTGAAGCTTTCTTT. Translated: CASSPSWGQRTEAFF.

This clone was observed a single time. This chain connects TRBV25-1 to TRBJ1-5; D is possibly TRBD1 (6 bases). CDR1 and CDR2 (germline): MGHDK, SYGVNS. V gave up 7 bases and J gave up 3 bases, with 19 bases separating them. The CDR3 covers 16 residues. The CDR3 DNA reads TGTGCCAGCAAAAAGGGGCTGACAGGCGTCAATCAGCCCCAGCATTTT. Protein product: CASKKGLTGVNQPQHF.

The rearrangement links TRBV11-2 to TRBJ1-5; the D gene is possibly TRBD1 (5 bases). CDR1 SGHAT and CDR2 FQNNGV come from the germline V gene. This CDR3 region has 15 residues. V was pared by 5 bases and J by 5 bases, with 16 bases between. The CDR3 nucleotides read TGTGCCAGCAGCCCACACCGGGGGAGGGATCAGCCCCAGCATTTT. It translates to CASSPHRGRDQPQHF.

CDR3 amino acids: CASKLGQGGSTGELFF. CDR3 bases: TGTGCCAGCAAACTGGGGCAGGGTGGAAGCACCGGGGAGCTGTTTTTT. V usage is TRBV7-2 and J usage is TRBJ2-2; a possible D gene is TRBD1 (5 bases). Germline V gene sequence: CDR1 SGHTA, CDR2 FQGNSA. The CDR3 contains 16 residues. Trimming pared 7 bases from V and 4 bases from J, leaving 19 bases between. The full variable domain, with the rest looked up from reference TRBV7-2 and TRBJ2-2, is GAGVSQSPSNKVTEKGKDVELRCDPISGHTALYWYRQSLGQGLEFLIYFQGNSAPDKSGLPSDRFSAERTGGSVSTLTIQRTQQEDSAVYLCASKLGQGGSTGELFFGEGSRLTVL.

This sequence joins TRBV5-1 and TRBJ2-3; TRBD2 aligns across 12 bases. J lost 2 bases, V lost 0 bases, and 1 base had no gene match. Germline loops: CDR1 SGHRS, CDR2 YFSETQ. The CDR3 is 16 amino acids. The CDR3 region is CASSLGLAGDTDTQYF. CDR3 nucleotide sequence: TGCGCCAGCAGCTTGGGACTAGCGGGAGACACAGATACGCAGTATTTT.

This chain uses TRBV10-2 with TRBJ1-1, with D hard to call. The V gene's germline CDR1 is WSHSY and CDR2 SAAADI. The CDR3 is made up of 12 amino acids. Trimming took 5 bases from V and 1 from J, leaving 5 bases between them. The CDR3 DNA reads as TGCGCCAGCAGTCGACAGAACACTGAAGCTTTCTTT. Its translation: CASSRQNTEAFF.

The chain links TRBV3-1 (or the pseudogene TRBV3-2) to TRBJ1-4, with D possibly matching TRBD1 (5 bases). The germline V gene encodes CDR1 LGHDT and CDR2 YNNKEL (reference sequence). The CDR3 has 14 amino acids. Trimming took 6 bases from V and 5 from J, leaving 13 bases between them. In DNA form, the CDR3 reads TGTGCCAGCAGGCCGGGACTCCCAAATGAAAAACTGTTTTTT. Amino acid sequence: CASRPGLPNEKLFF.

The chain has TRBV3-1 (or the pseudogene TRBV3-2) and TRBJ2-1; 12 bases agree with TRBD2. J gave up 8 bases and V 1 base, and 3 bases lay outside the gene matches. Per the germline V gene, CDR1 is LGHDT and CDR2 is YNNKEL (reference sequence). This CDR3 contains 15 residues. Written as DNA, the CDR3 is TGTGCCAGCAGCCAAGGACTAGCGGGAGACTATGAGCAGTTCTTC. Its protein product is CASSQGLAGDYEQFF.

The chain is built from TRBV7-9 and TRBJ1-1; no definite D call. Trimming cost V 4 bases and J 6 bases, with 15 bases left between them. The CDR3 runs 14 residues. Germline assignment: CDR1 SEHNR and CDR2 FQNEAQ (reference sequence). CDR3 residues: CASSSKALGPEAFF. The CDR3 nucleotides read TGTGCCAGCAGCTCCAAGGCACTAGGCCCTGAAGCTTTCTTT.

This clone was seen a single time. The rearrangement links TRBV7-9 to TRBJ1-1, with 7 bases that match TRBD1. V shed 0 bases, J shed 1 base, and the junction held 2 bases outside the gene matches. The CDR3 length is 15 residues. Germline assignment: CDR1 SEHNR and CDR2 FQNEAQ (reference sequence). The CDR3 reads CASSLANRGNTEAFF. In DNA form, the CDR3 reads TGTGCCAGCAGCTTAGCAAACAGGGGGAACACTGAAGCTTTCTTT.

The V gene is TRBV27, the J gene TRBJ1-3, with D maybe TRBD1 (5 bases). CDR1 is MNHEY, CDR2 SMNVEV, per germline (reference sequence). The CDR3 runs to 16 residues. V gave up 6 bases and J gave up 4 bases, with 19 bases separating them. CDR3: CASRALSGDRGNTIYF. The CDR3 nucleotides are TGTGCCAGCAGGGCTCTCTCGGGGGATCGGGGAAACACCATATATTTT.

The rearrangement links TRBV14 to TRBJ1-1; D not resolved. Trimming took off 3 bases at V and 0 bases at J, with 8 bases between the two ends. Germline V lookup: CDR1 SGHDN, CDR2 FVKESK. This CDR3 contains 14 residues. The CDR3, as DNA: TGTGCCAGCAGCCAGCCGGGAATGAACACTGAAGCTTTCTTT. Amino acid sequence: CASSQPGMNTEAFF.

This clone was seen just once. The V call is TRBV7-9, the J call TRBJ1-5; 8 bases fit TRBD1. Germline V gene data show CDR1 as SEHNR and CDR2 as FQNEAQ (reference sequence). The trim removed 0 bases at V and 6 bases at J, leaving 10 bases unmatched. The CDR3 is 17 amino acids. In DNA form, the CDR3 reads TGTGCCAGCAGCTTAGCGGGAGACAGGGGAGGGAGTCAGCCCCAGCATTTT. This encodes CASSLAGDRGGSQPQHF. The full variable domain, with the rest looked up from reference TRBV7-9 and TRBJ1-5, is DTGVSQNPRHKITKRGQNVTFRCDPISEHNRLYWYRQTLGQGPEFLTYFQNEAQLEKSRLLSDRFSAERPKGSFSTLEIQRTEQGDSAMYLCASSLAGDRGGSQPQHFGDGTRLSIL.

The chain combines TRBV27 with TRBJ2-5, with 8 bases identical to TRBD1. Germline loops: CDR1 MNHEY, CDR2 SMNVEV (reference sequence). With 6 bases clipped from V and 7 bases from J, the junction kept 7 bases outside the gene matches. The CDR3 extends over 13 amino acids. The CDR3 loop reads CASSTGTGGTQYF. CDR3 in DNA: TGTGCCAGCAGCACCGGGACAGGAGGGACCCAGTACTTC.

The chain combines TRBV5-4 with TRBJ2-5; 11 bases map to TRBD1. The ends lost 0 bases at V and 4 bases at J; junction bases unmatched: 2. CDR3 length equals 15 residues. In germline, CDR1 is SGHNT, CDR2 YYREEE (reference sequence). CDR3 sequence: CASSLGTGGAETQYF. CDR3 coding DNA: TGTGCCAGCAGCTTGGGGACAGGGGGCGCAGAGACCCAGTACTTC.

CDR3 amino acids: CASSASPNLQGQETQYF. The CDR3 DNA follows: TGTGCCAGCAGCGCTAGCCCCAACCTTCAGGGGCAAGAGACCCAGTACTTC. V is TRBV9 and J is TRBJ2-5, with a tentative D call TRBD1 (6 bases). V lost 3 bases and J lost 2, with 20 bases in between. CDR3 length: 17 residues. Germline V lookup: CDR1 SGDLS, CDR2 YYNGEE.

The chain carries TRBV7-9 and TRBJ1-1; TRBD1 might be the D (6 bases). The CDR3 has 13 amino acids. V lost 5 bases to trimming and J lost 8 bases, with 15 bases between them. Germline CDR1 SEHNR, CDR2 FQNEAQ (reference sequence). CDR3 bases: TGTGCCAGCAGCCTATCTGGGGGCGCCGAAGCTTTCTTT. This encodes CASSLSGGAEAFF.

This rearrangement joins TRBV11-2 to TRBJ2-7, with TRBD1 matching over 7 bases. The CDR3 is 14 amino acids. Germline CDR1 and CDR2: SGHAT and FQNNGV. Trimming removed 3 bases from V and 2 bases from J; junction bases left unmatched: 4. Here the CDR3 reads CASSLGQTAYEQYF. CDR3 DNA sequence: TGTGCCAGCAGCTTGGGACAGACTGCCTACGAGCAGTACTTC.

V is TRBV27 and J is TRBJ1-2, with D unresolved. This CDR3 region has 13 residues. Germline-derived CDR1 and CDR2 are MNHEY and SMNVEV (reference sequence). V dropped 2 bases and J dropped 2 bases, with 6 bases sitting between them. The CDR3 region is CASSLKLNYGYTF. The CDR3 DNA is TGTGCCAGCAGTTTAAAGCTCAACTATGGCTACACCTTC.

This chain uses TRBV24-1 with TRBJ1-5, with 8 bases identical to TRBD1. The J segment lost 9 bases and the V segment lost 4 bases, leaving 13 bases of the junction unmatched. The length of the CDR3 is 16 residues. CDR1 is KGHDR, CDR2 SFDVKD, per germline. In DNA form, the CDR3 reads TGTGCCACCAGTGACTCGAGGACAGGGCCAGGGGGGCCCCAGCATTTT. Its translation is CATSDSRTGPGGPQHF.

The gene calls are TRBV5-6 and TRBJ2-2, with D tentatively TRBD2 (6 bases). The CDR3 has 16 amino acids. Trimming stripped 4 bases from V and 6 bases from J, with 19 bases between. Germline V lookup: CDR1 SGHDT, CDR2 YYEEEE. CDR3 sequence (DNA): TGTGCCAGCAGCGCCCGGTTTAGGGCGGGGCCCGGGGAGCTGTTTTTT. It codes for CASSARFRAGPGELFF.

The chain uses TRBV5-1 and TRBJ1-3, with TRBD1 identical over 8 bases. V dropped 7 bases and J dropped 4; count of bases not matched to a gene: 16. There are 17 residues in the CDR3. The germline CDR1 and CDR2 sequences are SGHRS and YFSETQ. CDR3 protein: CASRKFYQGAPGNTIYF. The DNA of the CDR3 is TGCGCCAGCCGAAAATTTTACCAGGGGGCGCCAGGAAACACCATATATTTT.

This sequence joins TRBV27 and TRBJ1-3, with 7 bases matching TRBD1. Germline-derived CDR1 and CDR2 are MNHEY and SMNVEV (reference sequence). The junction had 20 bases not matched to a gene; V was cut back by 3 bases and J by 9 bases. The CDR3 extends over 18 amino acids. For the CDR3, the DNA is TGTGCCAGCAGTTTCTCAATTCCGGGACAGCGCCCAGGGGGCACCATATATTTT. This codes for CASSFSIPGQRPGGTIYF.

V gene TRBV5-4 combines with J gene TRBJ1-4; 7 bases fit TRBD1. Germline loops: CDR1 SGHNT, CDR2 YYREEE (reference sequence). The length of the CDR3 is 14 residues. V lost 3 bases to trimming and J lost 5 bases; unmatched junction nucleotides: 4. Here the CDR3 reads CASSSGQQNEKLFF. The DNA for the CDR3 is TGTGCCAGCAGCTCGGGACAGCAAAATGAAAAACTGTTTTTT.

This chain connects TRBV18 to TRBJ2-2; 9 bases align to TRBD1. CDR3 length: 14 residues. V dropped 4 bases and J dropped 10; count of bases not matched to a gene: 7. CDR1 KGHSH and CDR2 LQKENI come from the germline V gene. CDR3 region: CASSRQGVQAELFF. In DNA form, the CDR3 reads TGTGCCAGCTCACGACAGGGGGTGCAGGCGGAGCTGTTTTTT.